Listed below are T cell receptor beta chains from one sample, sequenced in a study of T cell responses to AZD1222 COVID-19 vaccine. Produced via immunoSEQ multiplex PCR; TCRdb's table is partial and in-frame only. The table has about 56,000 clones, over 70% seen once. Sequenced material: peripheral blood, taken on day 0 of AZD1222 vaccination. All receptors derive from an adult in good health. Both conserved end residues are part of each CDR3. The order of the fields is D gene, V gene, clone size, J gene, CDR3 protein, CDR3 DNA. The D gene is left open where the match is weak. Some rows mark clone size as missing; the rest say once, few, many or name a class of expanded clone.

TRBD2	TRBV18	-	TRBJ2-1	CASSQERDWSYNEQFF	TGTGCCAGCTCCCAAGAGCGGGATTGGTCCTACAATGAGCAGTTCTTC
-	TRBV19	-	TRBJ1-6	CASSMTSYNSPLHF	TGTGCCAGTAGTATGACCAGTTATAATTCACCCCTCCACTTT
TRBD1	TRBV14	-	TRBJ1-6	CASSRGQPASPLHF	TGTGCCAGCAGCCGGGGACAGCCTGCTTCACCCCTCCACTTT
-	TRBV16	once	TRBJ1-2	CASSPRQVTQRGYTF	TGTGCCAGCAGCCCAAGACAGGTCACACAGAGGGGCTACACCTTC
-	TRBV11-2	-	TRBJ1-3	CASSALSAGNTIYF	TGTGCCAGCAGCGCCCTGAGCGCGGGAAACACCATATATTTT
TRBD1	TRBV6-5	-	TRBJ1-6	CASSYSQGANNSPLHF	TGTGCCAGCAGTTACTCTCAGGGGGCAAATAATTCACCCCTCCACTTT
-	TRBV3-1/TRBV3-2	-	TRBJ2-1	CASSQRGGEDEQFF	TGTGCCAGCAGCCAAAGGGGAGGAGAGGATGAGCAGTTCTTC
-	TRBV4-1	-	TRBJ2-2	CASSQTPDLYTGELFF	TGCGCCAGCAGCCAGACCCCAGATTTATACACCGGGGAGCTGTTTTTT
TRBD1	TRBV15	-	TRBJ1-4	CATSPRQGSNEKLFF	TGTGCCACCAGCCCCCGACAGGGGTCAAATGAAAAACTGTTTTTT
-	TRBV2	-	TRBJ1-1	CASSEWGTEAFF	TGTGCCAGCAGTGAATGGGGCACTGAAGCTTTCTTT
-	TRBV28	-	TRBJ1-2	CASSLNPKGNYGYTF	TGTGCCAGCAGTTTAAATCCTAAGGGGAACTATGGCTACACCTTC
-	TRBV6-2/TRBV6-3	-	TRBJ2-2	CASSYRSGLSNTGELFF	TGTGCCAGCAGTTACAGGTCGGGGCTGTCAAACACCGGGGAGCTGTTTTTT
-	TRBV30	-	TRBJ1-1	CACNPLWGLNTEAFF	TGTGCCTGCAACCCCCTGTGGGGGCTGAACACTGAAGCTTTCTTT
-	TRBV5-1	-	TRBJ2-7	CASSLAGGGAYEQYF	TGCGCCAGCAGCTTGGCCGGTGGGGGAGCCTACGAGCAGTACTTC
TRBD1	TRBV27	-	TRBJ2-5	CASSYDQQGETQYF	TGTGCCAGCAGTTACGACCAACAGGGGGAGACCCAGTACTTC
-	TRBV3-1/TRBV3-2	-	TRBJ1-2	CASSQRGGIPCMRHTF	TGTGCCAGCAGCCAGAGAGGAGGGATCCCATGTATGCGCCACACCTTC
-	TRBV25-1	-	TRBJ2-7	CASSSTIRDTDYEQYF	TGTGCCAGCAGTAGTACTATCCGGGACACCGACTACGAGCAGTACTTC
-	TRBV7-8	-	TRBJ2-1	CASSRLRDNEQFF	TGTGCCAGCAGTAGGCTTAGGGACAATGAGCAGTTCTTC
-	TRBV12-3/TRBV12-4	-	TRBJ2-7	CASSLKGGYEQYF	TGTGCCAGCAGTTTAAAGGGGGGCTACGAGCAGTACTTC
-	TRBV30	-	TRBJ2-3	CAWSGSTDTQYF	TGTGCCTGGAGCGGGAGCACAGATACGCAGTATTTT
TRBD2	TRBV4-2	-	TRBJ2-1	CASSQETSGREQFF	TGTGCCAGCAGCCAAGAAACTAGCGGGAGGGAGCAGTTCTTC
-	TRBV7-2	-	TRBJ1-6	CASSLGASQNSPLHF	TGTGCCAGCAGCTTAGGGGCGAGCCAGAATTCACCCCTCCACTTT